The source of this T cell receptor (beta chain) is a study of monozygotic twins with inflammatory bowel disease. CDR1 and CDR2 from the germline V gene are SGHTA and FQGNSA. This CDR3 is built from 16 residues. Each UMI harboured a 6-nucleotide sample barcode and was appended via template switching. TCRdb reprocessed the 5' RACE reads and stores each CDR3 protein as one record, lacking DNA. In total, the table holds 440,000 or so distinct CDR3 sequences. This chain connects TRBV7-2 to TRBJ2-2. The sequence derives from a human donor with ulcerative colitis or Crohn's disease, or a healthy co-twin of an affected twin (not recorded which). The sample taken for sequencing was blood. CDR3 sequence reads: CASSLALGKNTGELFF.